Listed below are T cell receptor beta chains from one sample, sequenced in a study of blood T cells in healthy people across ages. TCRdb used MiXCR to reprocess the 5' RACE reads, holding one entry per CDR3 protein. The table records 1.4 million to 1.5 million distinct CDR3 sequences, approximately 42% of them present only once. Sequenced sample: blood. These receptors originate from a woman younger than 35 in good health. Both conserved end residues are part of each CDR3. The order of the fields is CDR3 protein, CDR3 DNA, CDR3 length, J gene, D gene, clone size, V gene. D genes are given only for firm matches. Only part of the rows carry a size: once, few, many, or a class if the clone is expanded.

CDR3aa: CAISEGMNGYGYTF; CDR3nt: TGTGCCATCAGTGAGGGGATGAACGGCTATGGCTACACCTTC; len: 14; j_gene: TRBJ1-2; d_gene: -; abundance: once; v_gene: TRBV10-3
CDR3aa: CSARRASGGPQETQYF; CDR3nt: TGCAGTGCTAGAAGGGCTAGCGGGGGACCACAAGAGACCCAGTACTTC; len: 16; j_gene: TRBJ2-5; d_gene: TRBD2; abundance: -; v_gene: TRBV20-1
CDR3aa: CASSLKSKDYEQYF; CDR3nt: TGTGCCAGCAGTTTGAAGTCCAAGGACTACGAGCAGTACTTC; len: 14; j_gene: TRBJ2-7; d_gene: -; abundance: many; v_gene: TRBV27
CDR3aa: CASSLAAQVYEQYF; CDR3nt: TGTGCCAGCAGCTTAGCGGCGCAGGTCTACGAGCAGTACTTC; len: 14; j_gene: TRBJ2-7; d_gene: -; abundance: once; v_gene: TRBV7-9
CDR3aa: CASTPQKRGLGVGTHSDEQYF; CDR3nt: TGTGCCAGCACCCCCCAAAAACGTGGCTTGGGGGTCGGCACACATTCGGATGAGCAGTACTTC; len: 21; j_gene: TRBJ2-5; d_gene: -; abundance: -; v_gene: TRBV27
CDR3aa: CASSLGGVSGNEQYF; CDR3nt: TGCGCCAGCAGCTTGGGAGGGGTCTCCGGCAATGAGCAGTACTTC; len: 15; j_gene: TRBJ2-5; d_gene: -; abundance: -; v_gene: TRBV5-1
CDR3aa: CASSDLEGVMNEQYF; CDR3nt: TGTGCCAGCAGTGATTTAGAAGGGGTCATGAACGAGCAGTACTTC; len: 15; j_gene: TRBJ2-7; d_gene: -; abundance: -; v_gene: TRBV25-1
CDR3aa: CSASPFGSGSLNSEQFF; CDR3nt: TGCAGTGCTAGTCCCTTCGGTAGCGGGAGCTTAAACAGTGAGCAGTTCTTC; len: 17; j_gene: TRBJ2-1; d_gene: TRBD2; abundance: once; v_gene: TRBV20-1
CDR3aa: CASTSSTTSGVWEQYF; CDR3nt: TGTGCCAGCACCTCGTCGACCACTAGCGGGGTCTGGGAGCAGTACTTC; len: 16; j_gene: TRBJ2-5; d_gene: TRBD2; abundance: few; v_gene: TRBV11-2
CDR3aa: CASSYPELSQKPYTF; CDR3nt: TGTGCCAGCAGTTACCCAGAGTTGAGCCAAAAGCCCTACACCTTC; len: 15; j_gene: TRBJ1-2; d_gene: -; abundance: -; v_gene: TRBV6-6
CDR3aa: CSASSPGTGGYEQYF; CDR3nt: TGCAGTGCTAGTAGTCCCGGGACAGGGGGCTACGAGCAGTACTTC; len: 15; j_gene: TRBJ2-7; d_gene: TRBD1; abundance: -; v_gene: TRBV20-1
CDR3aa: CASGLETQYF; CDR3nt: TGTGCCAGCGGTCTAGAGACCCAGTACTTC; len: 10; j_gene: TRBJ2-5; d_gene: -; abundance: many; v_gene: TRBV7-9
CDR3aa: CASSYSNQDLRETQYF; CDR3nt: TGTGCCAGCAGTTACTCGAACCAGGACCTGAGGGAGACCCAGTACTTC; len: 16; j_gene: TRBJ2-5; d_gene: -; abundance: -; v_gene: TRBV6-6
CDR3aa: CASSVLGGADTQYF; CDR3nt: TGTGCCAGCAGTGTACTAGGCGGCGCAGATACGCAGTATTTT; len: 14; j_gene: TRBJ2-3; d_gene: -; abundance: -; v_gene: TRBV6-1
CDR3aa: CASSRHSEGYEQYF; CDR3nt: TGTGCCAGCAGTCGACACTCCGAGGGCTACGAGCAGTACTTC; len: 14; j_gene: TRBJ2-7; d_gene: -; abundance: -; v_gene: TRBV6-6
CDR3aa: CATSAPTSYNEQFF; CDR3nt: TGTGCCACCAGCGCCCCGACTTCCTACAATGAGCAGTTCTTC; len: 14; j_gene: TRBJ2-1; d_gene: -; abundance: many; v_gene: TRBV15
CDR3aa: CASSRGGLYGYTF; CDR3nt: TGTGCCAGCAGTCGAGGGGGTCTCTATGGCTACACCTTC; len: 13; j_gene: TRBJ1-2; d_gene: -; abundance: few; v_gene: TRBV12-3/TRBV12-4
CDR3aa: CASSPRLAGGAKGYNEQFF; CDR3nt: TGTGCCAGCAGTCCTCGACTAGCGGGAGGGGCGAAGGGATACAATGAGCAGTTCTTC; len: 19; j_gene: TRBJ2-1; d_gene: TRBD2; abundance: -; v_gene: TRBV6-5
CDR3aa: CASSGLASYEQYF; CDR3nt: TGTGCCAGCTCGGGACTAGCCTCCTACGAGCAGTACTTC; len: 13; j_gene: TRBJ2-7; d_gene: TRBD2; abundance: -; v_gene: TRBV6-6
CDR3aa: CASSQGSTGELFF; CDR3nt: TGTGCCAGCAGTCAAGGGAGCACCGGGGAGCTGTTTTTT; len: 13; j_gene: TRBJ2-2; d_gene: -; abundance: few; v_gene: TRBV4-1
CDR3aa: CASSSLAGAAPDTQYF; CDR3nt: TGTGCCAGCAGCTCCCTAGCGGGGGCCGCGCCAGATACGCAGTATTTT; len: 16; j_gene: TRBJ2-3; d_gene: TRBD2; abundance: few; v_gene: TRBV7-2
CDR3aa: CAISESGGPIEQFF; CDR3nt: TGTGCCATCAGTGAGTCGGGGGGGCCTATTGAGCAGTTCTTC; len: 14; j_gene: TRBJ2-1; d_gene: -; abundance: -; v_gene: TRBV10-3
CDR3aa: CASSQVTGVVTEAFF; CDR3nt: TGCGCCAGCAGCCAAGTTACAGGGGTAGTTACTGAAGCTTTCTTT; len: 15; j_gene: TRBJ1-1; d_gene: TRBD1; abundance: -; v_gene: TRBV4-1
CDR3aa: CSAKLQGDTQYF; CDR3nt: TGCAGTGCGAAGCTCCAGGGAGATACGCAGTATTTT; len: 12; j_gene: TRBJ2-3; d_gene: -; abundance: few; v_gene: TRBV20-1